The 17 T cell receptor beta chains below all came from one sample that was sequenced in a study of CD8 T cells in Susac syndrome. Random hexamers were used to reverse transcribe an amount of roughly 0.5 to 1 ug RNA. TCRdb called the immunoSEQ multiplex PCR reads again in MiXCR, with one record for every CDR3 protein. There are around 160,000 distinct CDR3 sequences in the sample; just over 90% occur only once, and around 0.13% lies in the top ten. Sequencing used CD4+ T cells from PBMCs. The receptors originated from a human donor in good health.

This chain links TRBV20-1 with TRBJ2-1; possibly TRBD2 for D (7 bases). Germline-derived CDR1 and CDR2 are DFQATT and SNEGSKA (reference sequence). There are 15 residues in the CDR3. The V and J ends lost 6 bases and 3 bases respectively, with 18 bases between them. CDR3 loop: CSAPRGRGDYNEQFF. The CDR3 region has the DNA TGCAGTGCCCCAAGGGGGAGGGGGGACTACAATGAGCAGTTCTTC.

The J gene is TRBJ1-6, the V gene TRBV9; the match to TRBD1 covers 11 bases. CDR3 length: 15 amino acids. J gave up 8 bases and V 4 bases, and 5 bases lay outside the gene matches. The germline CDR1 and CDR2 sequences are SGDLS and YYNGEE. The CDR3 DNA reads as TGTGCCAGCAGCTTCTTGGGACAGGGGGATTCACCCCTCCACTTT. Its protein product is CASSFLGQGDSPLHF.

The chain has TRBV7-8 and TRBJ1-1, with no clear D. The CDR3 sequence is 15 residues long. Per germline, CDR1 SGHVS and CDR2 FQNEAQ. Between the trimmed V and J ends, which lost 2 bases and 0 bases, there was a span of 10 bases. CDR3 in DNA: TGTGCCAGCAGCTTACGGTACAGCATGAACACTGAAGCTTTCTTT. Its translation: CASSLRYSMNTEAFF.

In its sample, this clonotype was seen once. V and J are TRBV19 and TRBJ2-2; TRBD2 is a possible D gene (5 bases). The CDR3 spans 13 residues. The germline V gene encodes CDR1 LNHDA and CDR2 SQIVND (reference sequence). The V and J ends lost 3 bases and 7 bases respectively, with 9 bases between them. Here the CDR3 reads CASSIGVGGELFF. As DNA, the CDR3 is TGTGCCAGTAGTATCGGGGTCGGCGGGGAGCTGTTTTTT.

The rearrangement links TRBV3-1 to TRBJ2-1; D perhaps matches TRBD2 (6 bases). V was pared by 2 bases and J by 3 bases, with 14 bases between. The CDR3 has 16 amino acids. Germline V gene lookup returns CDR1 LGHDT and CDR2 YNNKEL (reference sequence). Here the CDR3 reads CASSQWGSGDYNEQFF. The CDR3 DNA follows: TGTGCCAGCAGCCAATGGGGGTCGGGAGACTACAATGAGCAGTTCTTC.

CDR3 loop: CASSGRGTTRLTDTQYF. Written as DNA, the CDR3 is TGCGCCAGCAGCGGCCGGGGGACTACAAGACTCACAGATACGCAGTATTTT. V and J are TRBV5-1 and TRBJ2-3; TRBD2 aligns across 7 bases. The CDR3 sequence is 17 residues long. V lost 4 bases, J lost 2 bases, and 13 bases stayed unmatched. Germline CDR1 is SGHRS and CDR2 is YFSETQ.

V usage is TRBV12-2 and J usage is TRBJ1-1. TRBV12-2 is an annotated pseudogene. CDR3 length: 15 residues. The CDR3 sequence: CASRPQPFVGTEAFF. The CDR3 region has the DNA TGTGCAAGTCGCCCCCAACCTTTCGTTGGCACTGAAGCTTTCTTT.

V is TRBV27 and J is TRBJ1-1; 7 nucleotides line up with TRBD1. Germline lookup yields CDR1 MNHEY and CDR2 SMNVEV (reference sequence). There are 13 residues in the CDR3. The V gene end was trimmed by 2 bases and the J gene end by 5 bases; junction bases not matched to a gene: 2. CDR3 loop: CASSLTQGTEAFF. The CDR3 nucleotides read TGTGCCAGCAGTTTAACACAGGGGACTGAAGCTTTCTTT.

This clonotype was recorded only once. In DNA, the CDR3 is TGCAGCGTTGAAGAAGGAGGGGACACCATATATTTT. Translation gives CSVEEGGDTIYF. The chain carries TRBV29-1 and TRBJ1-3, with D perhaps TRBD1 (5 bases). The CDR3 is 12 amino acids. CDR1 SQVTM and CDR2 ANQGSEA come from the germline V gene. The V gene lost 0 bases and the J gene lost 8 bases, with 8 bases spanning the gap.

The chain employs TRBV19 and TRBJ2-1; 7 bases line up with TRBD1. This CDR3 spans 14 amino acids. Germline values: CDR1 LNHDA, CDR2 SQIVND (reference sequence). The V gene end was trimmed by 5 bases and the J gene end by 12 bases; junction bases not matched to a gene: 13. The CDR3: CASSLRTGPRWQFF. Here the CDR3 DNA reads TGTGCCAGTAGTCTCAGGACAGGCCCCCGGTGGCAGTTCTTC.

The chain couples TRBV6-1 to TRBJ2-3; no clear D. Germline loops: CDR1 MNHNS, CDR2 SASEGT. This CDR3 is 13 amino acids long. Trimming left V 1 base short and J 5 bases short, with 7 bases between. In DNA form, the CDR3 reads TGTGCCAGCAGTGAAGAGGTTCTAGATACGCAGTATTTT. Its protein is CASSEEVLDTQYF.

This chain uses TRBV2 with TRBJ2-1; 9 bases are shared with TRBD2. Germline CDR1 reads SNHLY; CDR2 reads FYNNEI. CDR3 length equals 16 residues. Unmatched junction bases numbered 17, after V lost 7 bases and J lost 10 bases. CDR3 amino acids: CASTLRRLAGPMEQFF. The DNA of the CDR3 is TGTGCCAGCACCCTCCGAAGGCTAGCGGGGCCCATGGAGCAGTTCTTC.

This clonotype has only one observation. The chain carries TRBV5-1 and TRBJ1-1; possibly TRBD1 for D (6 bases). V gave up 0 bases and J gave up 2 bases, with 14 bases separating them. CDR1 SGHRS and CDR2 YFSETQ come from the germline V gene. The CDR3 consists of 16 residues. CDR3 amino acids: CASSLVAGAFNTEAFF. The CDR3 DNA reads as TGCGCCAGCAGCTTGGTGGCAGGGGCCTTTAACACTGAAGCTTTCTTT.

The chain uses TRBV19 and TRBJ1-2, with 7 bases that match TRBD1. The CDR3 totals 13 residues. Losses at the gene ends were 6 bases for V and 8 bases for J; bases not matched to a gene: 9. The V gene's germline CDR1 is LNHDA and CDR2 SQIVND (reference sequence). The CDR3 reads CASSRSGTEGYTF. DNA of the CDR3: TGTGCCAGTAGCCGATCCGGGACAGAGGGCTACACCTTC.

The gene calls are TRBV5-1 and TRBJ2-3, with 8 bases identical to TRBD2. CDR3 size: 15 residues. CDR1 and CDR2 (germline): SGHRS, YFSETQ. V lost 4 bases to trimming and J lost 7 bases; unmatched junction nucleotides: 11. The CDR3 reads CASSISGDVVNTQYF. The CDR3 DNA follows: TGCGCCAGCAGCATTAGCGGGGACGTAGTGAATACGCAGTATTTT.

This clonotype was detected once. The rearrangement uses TRBV3-1 and TRBJ1-1; D unresolved. The CDR3 is 14 amino acids. The germline CDR1 and CDR2 sequences are LGHDT and YNNKEL (reference sequence). V lost 2 bases to trimming and J lost 0 bases, with 7 bases between them. As DNA, the CDR3 is TGTGCCAGCAGCCAAAGTTGGATGAACACTGAAGCTTTCTTT. Residues: CASSQSWMNTEAFF.

The chain recombines TRBV2 with TRBJ2-1, with 10 bases fitting TRBD2. After removal of 6 bases from V and 5 bases from J, the junction contained 7 bases not matched to a gene. This CDR3 has 15 amino acids. Germline lookup yields CDR1 SNHLY and CDR2 FYNNEI. Here the CDR3 DNA reads TGTGCCAGCAGAATGGTAGCGGGGGGTAACAATGAGCAGTTCTTC. Amino acids: CASRMVAGGNNEQFF.